The 8 T cell receptor beta chains below were found in one sample sequenced in a study of blood T cells in healthy people across ages. With a J-beta primer mix and a sample-barcoded 5' primer, a second PCR ran 7 to 11 cycles. MiXCR, run by TCRdb on the 5' RACE reads, gives a single entry per CDR3 protein. Among more than 1,400,000 distinct CDR3 sequences, around 42% were seen once, and the ten largest hold roughly 7.9%. Material: blood. These receptors were taken from a woman aged 18-35 years in good health.

This clonotype has just a few counts. V and J are TRBV20-1 and TRBJ1-2; 7 bases are shared with TRBD1. CDR1 and CDR2 from the germline V gene are DFQATT and SNEGSKA (reference sequence). J gave up 10 bases and V 6 bases, and 14 bases lay outside the gene matches. This CDR3 comprises 13 residues. The CDR3 DNA reads TGCAGTGCCAGACAGGGTCTGTTGAGCGACTACACCTTC. As protein: CSARQGLLSDYTF.

This clonotype was seen more than once but under ten times. The CDR3 coding sequence is TGCAGTGCTAGAGTCGCCCGCGGGGAGCTGTTTTTT. Encoded protein: CSARVARGELFF. The chain combines TRBV20-1 with TRBJ2-2, with no clear D. Germline lookup yields CDR1 DFQATT and CDR2 SNEGSKA (reference sequence). The length of the CDR3 is 12 residues. The ends were cut back, 1 base at V and 7 bases at J, with 7 bases in the middle.

V gene TRBV6-1 combines with J gene TRBJ2-3; 7 bases align to TRBD1. Germline loops: CDR1 MNHNS, CDR2 SASEGT. With V trimmed by 1 base and J by 8 bases, 9 bases remained unmatched. The CDR3 spans 15 residues. This CDR3 is CASSEGGGLPVTQYF. The CDR3 DNA is TGTGCCAGCAGTGAAGGAGGGGGCCTCCCGGTTACGCAGTATTTT.

This chain connects TRBV6-5 to TRBJ2-4; D might be TRBD1 (5 bases). The CDR3 runs to 14 residues. Trimming shortened V by 5 bases and J by 5 bases, and 13 bases separated the two germline ends. The germline gives CDR1 MNHEY, CDR2 SVGAGI. The CDR3 DNA reads TGTGCCAGCAGTACCGTGACAGCTCAAAACATTCAGTACTTC. This gives the protein CASSTVTAQNIQYF.

This chain links TRBV20-1 with TRBJ2-1; D perhaps matches TRBD1 (5 bases). This CDR3 contains 14 residues. CDR1 is DFQATT, CDR2 SNEGSKA, per germline (reference sequence). V lost 3 bases and J 3 bases, leaving 12 bases between the germline ends. Here the CDR3 reads CSARGRLHYNEQFF. The CDR3 region has the DNA TGCAGTGCTAGGGGGCGGTTACACTACAATGAGCAGTTCTTC.

This clonotype was seen only a few times. J is TRBJ2-5 and V is TRBV7-2, with D hard to call. The CDR3 runs 15 residues. Per the germline V gene, CDR1 is SGHTA and CDR2 is FQGNSA. Trimming pared 5 bases from V and 0 bases from J, leaving 13 bases between. The CDR3 nucleotides are TGTGCCAGCAGCCCGCAGTCCACGTACCAAGAGACCCAGTACTTC. This gives the protein CASSPQSTYQETQYF.

The genes are TRBV21-1 and TRBJ1-2; the D call TRBD1 from the table was never checked on the DNA. TRBV21-1 is a pseudogene segment. The CDR3 covers 16 residues. CDR3 loop: CASSNRPGQGIYGYTF. The DNA for the CDR3 is TGTGCCAGCAGCAATCGTCCGGGACAGGGGATCTATGGCTACACCTTC.

This rearrangement joins TRBV7-2 to TRBJ2-1; D gene ambiguous. Judging by the DNA end, TRBJ2-7 fits better; the J call may be wrong. CDR3 size: 13 residues. Germline V gives CDR1 SGHTA, CDR2 FQGNSA. CDR3 protein: CASSLSNYNEQYF. For the CDR3, the DNA is TGTGCCAGCAGCTTATCCAATTACAATGAGCAGTACTTC.